This TCR beta chain is drawn from a study of post-analysis software for immune sequencing data (dated by TCRdb to 2013 to 2016). About the full investigation: Recorded disease courses included relapsing-remitting, secondary progressive and progressive-relapsing multiple sclerosis, with some patients lacking subtype annotation. The patient repertoires were set against ten to eleven previously published healthy control repertoires from donors whose ages ranged from roughly 6 to 26 years. A subset of samples was prepared in parallel using single-end sample barcoding, then pooled and co-amplified after Illumina adapter ligation.

The germline V gene encodes CDR1 SGHAT and CDR2 FQNNGV. The CDR3 runs 13 residues from the cysteine to the phenylalanine. The only DNA kept is the CDR3, 39 bases in frame from the first base. Trimming costs V 5 bases and J 0 bases, and their ends lie 8 bases apart. General study outcomes and caveats: The multiple sclerosis patient group was slightly younger than the control group. Significantly lower normalized Chao1 diversity was found in multiple sclerosis patients than in controls, suggesting substantial peripheral T-cell clonal expansion. Direct clustering with F measure showed strong co-clustering of samples prepared in the same batch, prompting a batch-effect correction. Significantly higher frequencies in patients than in controls were found for roughly 5 TRBV segments, including TRBV5-6, TRBV5-1 and TRBV20-1.

The method behind the library was PCR. Instrument on record: Illumina HiSeq 2500. Unique molecular identifiers were incorporated into TCR beta cDNA libraries to reduce PCR and sequencing biases. Per 1 to 10 million input T cells, approximately 500,000 cDNA molecules were obtained, such that each molecule approximated one T cell. Patient libraries were prepared and sequenced with the same protocol used for the earlier healthy control dataset. Within a given batch, samples were prepared together, multiplexed and sequenced on the same HiSeq lane. In the authors' own workflow: Raw barcoded reads were processed with MIGEC, discarding single-read molecular identifier groups before consensus assembly and CDR3 extraction. Clonotype tables were post-analysed with VDJtools, and diversity was normalized by down-sampling all datasets to the smallest sample size. Repertoire overlap clustering matched CDR3 amino acid but not nucleotide sequences to correct batch-related cross-sample contamination. TCRdb trimmed public reads at Q25 via fastp, called clones via MiXCR and kept in-frame beta chains. Each CDR3 protein gets just one entry, which takes the most common genes and DNA from the rows behind it. The V and J calls shown here were made by TCRdb, not taken from the authors' results. This sample is represented by roughly 180,000 distinct CDR3 sequences; about 29% of them were singletons. About 1.4% of the sample is in the top ten clones.

TCR beta repertoires were profiled from peripheral blood of 13 young patients with multiple sclerosis to demonstrate the VDJtools post-analysis software. The multiple sclerosis patients were children and adolescents ranging in age from about 6 to 17 years. This clonotype was detected ten times or more. The antigen this receptor binds is unknown. No base qualities exist here, and no much larger clone lies one base off it. The sequence links TRBV11-2 to TRBJ2-7; a confident D gene designation cannot be given. The source is a girl aged 5-17 years with multiple sclerosis. The sequencing input was blood. The sequence in DNA is TGTGCCAGCAGCGACTCTAGCTCCTACGAGCAGTACTTC. It translates to CASSDSSSYEQYF.